These 28 T cell receptor beta chains originate from one sample sequenced in a study of cytomegalovirus exposure and HLA in healthy donors. Data came from immunoSEQ multiplex PCR; TCRdb stores just in-frame clones and leaves some out. The profile shows approximately 300,000 clones, around 90% of them singletons. Sequences were obtained from PBMCs. The receptors derive from a woman aged 30 to 39 in good health and CMV-seropositive.

This clone appeared a single time. This chain joins TRBV6-1 and TRBJ1-4; 8 bases fit TRBD1. The CDR3 is 15 residues long. The germline V gene has CDR1 MNHNS and CDR2 SASEGT. The V gene end was trimmed by 5 bases and the J gene end by 4 bases; junction bases not matched to a gene: 6. As DNA, the CDR3 is TGTGCCAGCAGTATCCGACAGGGGAGTAATGAAAAACTGTTTTTT. Translating it yields CASSIRQGSNEKLFF.

The chain links TRBV30 to TRBJ2-2, with a tentative D call TRBD2 (5 bases). Germline assignment: CDR1 GTSNPN and CDR2 SVGIG (reference sequence). V shed 3 bases and J shed 1 base, with 15 bases lying between them. This CDR3 contains 16 residues. This CDR3 reads CAWSPRILGNTGELFF. The CDR3 bases are TGTGCCTGGAGCCCCCGAATACTAGGGAACACCGGGGAGCTGTTTTTT. The full variable domain, with the rest looked up from reference TRBV30 and TRBJ2-2, is SQTIHQWPATLVQPVGSPLSLECTVEGTSNPNLYWYRQAAGRGLQLLFYSVGIGQISSEVPQNLSASRPQDRQFILSSKKLLLSDSGFYLCAWSPRILGNTGELFFGEGSRLTVL.

CDR3 loop: CASSSFNEQYF. For the CDR3, the DNA is TGTGCCAGCAGCTCCTTCAACGAGCAGTACTTC. This rearrangement joins TRBV7-9 to TRBJ2-7; D unclear. The germline CDR1 and CDR2 sequences are SEHNR and FQNEAQ (reference sequence). The germline V and J ends were trimmed by 4 bases and 5 bases, with 6 bases remaining between them. CDR3 size: 11 residues.

The V and J genes are TRBV7-2 and TRBJ2-5; 10 positions match TRBD1. Germline lookup yields CDR1 SGHTA and CDR2 FQGNSA. The CDR3 consists of 15 residues. V trimming: 5 bases; J trimming: 1 base; junction bases outside the gene matches: 4. CDR3 sequence: CASSPRTGGQETQYF. The CDR3 nucleotides read TGTGCCAGCAGCCCGAGGACAGGGGGCCAAGAGACCCAGTACTTC.

V usage is TRBV11-3 and J usage is TRBJ2-1; 11 nucleotides match TRBD2. Germline CDR1 reads SGHNT; CDR2 reads YENEEA. There are 15 residues in the CDR3. The trim removed 1 base at V and 10 bases at J, leaving 6 bases unmatched. The CDR3: CASSLGGLAVGEQFF. As DNA, the CDR3 is TGTGCCAGCAGCTTAGGGGGACTAGCGGTCGGGGAGCAGTTCTTC.

The sample holds many counts of this clone. The chain has TRBV6-4 and TRBJ2-3; TRBD2 matches at 9 bases. The CDR3 is made up of 15 amino acids. Germline trimming cut 1 base from V and 1 base from J; bases unmatched to any gene: 0. CDR1 and CDR2 from the germline V gene are MRHNA and SNTAGT. The CDR3, as DNA: TGTGCCAGCAGTGACTTAGCGGGGGGCACAGATACGCAGTATTTT. Translation: CASSDLAGGTDTQYF.

The J gene is TRBJ2-1, the V gene TRBV28; TRBD2 matches at 8 bases. This CDR3 contains 16 residues. Germline CDR1 and CDR2: MDHEN and SYDVKM. V trimming: 5 bases; J trimming: 4 bases; junction bases outside the gene matches: 10. The CDR3 DNA follows: TGTGCCAGCAGTCCCAACGTAGCGGGACCTTACAATGAGCAGTTCTTC. Translated, it gives CASSPNVAGPYNEQFF. Full variable domain (missing parts from reference TRBV28 and TRBJ2-1): DVKVTQSSRYLVKRTGEKVFLECVQDMDHENMFWYRQDPGLGLRLIYFSYDVKMKEKGDIPEGYSVSREKKERFSLILESASTNQTSMYLCASSPNVAGPYNEQFFGPGTRLTVL.

This chain joins TRBV9 and TRBJ2-2; TRBD1 agrees at 8 bases. CDR1 and CDR2 from the germline V gene are SGDLS and YYNGEE. The CDR3 is 18 residues long. V lost 2 bases to trimming and J lost 1 base; unmatched junction nucleotides: 10. The CDR3 DNA follows: TGTGCCAGCAGCGTTAATTATCGGGGACAGGTGAACACCGGGGAGCTGTTTTTT. It codes for CASSVNYRGQVNTGELFF.

The chain has TRBV30 and TRBJ2-1; D is perhaps TRBD2 (5 bases). Trimming removed 3 bases from V and 10 bases from J, with 22 bases in between. CDR1 and CDR2 (germline): GTSNPN, SVGIG (reference sequence). This CDR3 comprises 15 residues. This CDR3 is CAWSFGRALNIEQFF. The CDR3 bases are TGTGCCTGGAGCTTCGGGCGGGCGCTAAATATAGAGCAGTTCTTC.

V and J are TRBV4-1 and TRBJ1-4, with D possibly matching TRBD1 (6 bases). V was clipped by 0 bases and J by 4 bases, with 9 bases between them. Germline-derived CDR1 and CDR2 are MGHRA and YSYEKL. CDR3 length equals 15 residues. The CDR3 DNA reads as TGCGCCAGCAGCCAAGATGAGGGGGTTAATGAAAAACTGTTTTTT. As protein: CASSQDEGVNEKLFF.

The chain couples TRBV9 to TRBJ2-1; TRBD2 matches at 10 bases. Unmatched junction bases numbered 7, after V lost 4 bases and J lost 0 bases. The CDR3 covers 17 residues. The germline V gene encodes CDR1 SGDLS and CDR2 YYNGEE. CDR3 loop: CASSHRSSGSSYNEQFF. In DNA, the CDR3 is TGTGCCAGCAGCCACCGATCTAGCGGGAGCTCCTACAATGAGCAGTTCTTC.

This clone was recorded only once. V and J are TRBV7-8 and TRBJ2-2; possibly TRBD1 for D (6 bases). V gave up 5 bases and J gave up 4 bases, with 17 bases separating them. The CDR3 covers 16 residues. Germline V gene sequence: CDR1 SGHVS, CDR2 FQNEAQ. The CDR3 nucleotides are TGTGCCAGCAGCCCCAGGGGTGTTGAGGGCACCGGGGAGCTGTTTTTT. This codes for CASSPRGVEGTGELFF. Supplemented by reference TRBV7-8 and TRBJ2-2, the full variable domain reads GAGVSQSPRYKVAKRGQDVALRCDPISGHVSLFWYQQALGQGPEFLTYFQNEAQLDKSGLPSDRFFAERPEGSVSTLKIQRTQQEDSAVYLCASSPRGVEGTGELFFGEGSRLTVL.

Of note for this clone: Mismatch with germline at one junction end may stem from a read error. V is TRBV7-2 and J is TRBJ2-2; 9 positions match TRBD2. There are 15 residues in the CDR3. Looked up from germline, CDR1 is SGHTA and CDR2 is FQGNSA. The CDR3 region has the DNA TGTGCCAGCAGCCTAGCGGGAACGAACACCGGGGAGCTGTTTTTT. Translating it yields CASSLAGTNTGELFF.

V and J are TRBV5-6 and TRBJ2-7; D is unclear. V was trimmed by 2 bases and J by 0 bases, leaving 12 bases between them. Germline values: CDR1 SGHDT, CDR2 YYEEEE. The CDR3 has 15 amino acids. CDR3 protein: CASSFKALSSYEQYF. The CDR3 DNA reads TGTGCCAGCAGCTTCAAGGCCCTAAGCTCCTACGAGCAGTACTTC.

The chain couples TRBV30 to TRBJ2-7, with D tentatively TRBD1 (5 bases). V lost 4 bases and J 4 bases, leaving 17 bases between the germline ends. The CDR3 consists of 14 residues. The germline CDR1 and CDR2 sequences are GTSNPN and SVGIG (reference sequence). CDR3 loop: CAWKSQQVRYEQYF. Here the CDR3 DNA reads TGTGCCTGGAAGTCCCAACAGGTACGATACGAGCAGTACTTC.

This sequence joins TRBV5-4 and TRBJ1-5, with D uncertain. Germline CDR1 is SGHNT and CDR2 is YYREEE (reference sequence). Deletions cut 0 bases from V and 4 bases from J, with 8 bases between. This CDR3 is built from 14 residues. The CDR3 DNA follows: TGTGCCAGCAGCTTGGACGGTACAAATCAGCCCCAGCATTTT. Amino acids: CASSLDGTNQPQHF.

This chain links TRBV5-6 with TRBJ2-3; D gene unclear. The CDR3 contains 13 residues. From germline, CDR1 is SGHDT and CDR2 YYEEEE. V lost 0 bases and J lost 3, with 5 bases in between. The CDR3, as DNA: TGTGCCAGCAGCTTGGGGCAAACAGATACGCAGTATTTT. Its translation is CASSLGQTDTQYF.

The chain joins TRBV6-5 to TRBJ1-1; D unresolved. The germline V gene has CDR1 MNHEY and CDR2 SVGAGI. CDR3 length: 13 residues. The V and J ends lost 6 bases and 0 bases respectively, with 8 bases between them. The CDR3 loop reads CASSKPMNTEAFF. The CDR3 DNA follows: TGTGCCAGCAGCAAACCGATGAACACTGAAGCTTTCTTT.

This sequence joins TRBV2 and TRBJ2-4; 7 bases line up with TRBD1. V dropped 8 bases and J dropped 4; count of bases not matched to a gene: 11. CDR3 length: 15 amino acids. Germline V CDR1 and CDR2: SNHLY, FYNNEI. CDR3 DNA: TGTGCCAGCGTGGAGACAGGGCTTGGGAAAAACATTCAGTACTTC. This encodes CASVETGLGKNIQYF.

The chain couples TRBV7-8 to TRBJ1-2; D remains ambiguous. Looked up from germline, CDR1 is SGHVS and CDR2 is FQNEAQ. V lost 7 bases, J lost 5 bases, and 29 bases lay in between. The length of the CDR3 is 18 residues. The CDR3, as DNA: TGTGCCAGCACCCAAGGGTCCGCAGGAGGAGGATTCGGGTATGGCTACACCTTC. Translating gives CASTQGSAGGGFGYGYTF.

The rearrangement uses TRBV9 and TRBJ2-3, with 8 positions matching TRBD1. The CDR3 length is 14 residues. Germline assignment: CDR1 SGDLS and CDR2 YYNGEE. Trimming removed 3 bases from V and 4 bases from J; junction bases left unmatched: 4. CDR3 DNA sequence: TGTGCCAGCAGCGCAATGACAGGGGCAGATACGCAGTATTTT. It encodes CASSAMTGADTQYF.

The V and J genes are TRBV15 and TRBJ2-3, with D hard to call. This CDR3 comprises 14 residues. Trimming removed 3 bases from V and 1 base from J, with 8 bases in between. Germline CDR1 reads LNHNV; CDR2 reads YYDKDF (reference sequence). CDR3 nucleotides: TGTGCCACCAGCAGGACCGGTGGCACAGATACGCAGTATTTT. This translates into CATSRTGGTDTQYF.

The V gene is TRBV6-5, the J gene TRBJ2-7; the D is unclear. Trimming took off 0 bases at V and 3 bases at J, with 12 bases between the two ends. The CDR3 sequence is 15 residues long. Germline V gene data show CDR1 as MNHEY and CDR2 as SVGAGI. The CDR3 region has the DNA TGTGCCAGCAGTTACTCGGTTACTGACGACTACGAGCAGTACTTC. It is translated as CASSYSVTDDYEQYF.

The J gene is TRBJ2-4, the V gene TRBV6-5; tentatively, D is TRBD2 (5 bases). CDR1 and CDR2 from the germline V gene are MNHEY and SVGAGI. The CDR3 spans 14 residues. CDR3: CAAASPLAKNIQYF. CDR3 nucleotide sequence: TGTGCAGCGGCGTCCCCCCTAGCCAAAAACATTCAGTACTTC.

The count of this clone is one. V and J are TRBV2 and TRBJ2-6, with TRBD2 as a possible D gene (5 bases). CDR3 size: 16 residues. Germline-derived CDR1 and CDR2 are SNHLY and FYNNEI. Trimming left V 7 bases short and J 3 bases short, with 16 bases between. In DNA, the CDR3 is TGTGCCAGCACACACTATGGGGAGATTGGGGCCAACGTCCTGACTTTC. This encodes CASTHYGEIGANVLTF.

This clone has just one count. This chain uses TRBV2 with TRBJ2-5; 7 bases match TRBD1. Germline assignment: CDR1 SNHLY and CDR2 FYNNEI. There are 16 residues in the CDR3. Trimming at V came to 3 bases and at J to 1 base, leaving 8 bases not matched to a gene. CDR3 sequence reads: CASSDPQRDSQETQYF. The CDR3 nucleotides read TGTGCCAGCAGTGACCCCCAACGGGACAGCCAAGAGACCCAGTACTTC.

J is TRBJ1-3 and V is TRBV2, with D unclear. CDR3 length equals 16 residues. Germline V gives CDR1 SNHLY, CDR2 FYNNEI. Deletions cut 2 bases from V and 4 bases from J, with 15 bases between. CDR3 residues: CASSERAGLRGNTIYF. DNA of the CDR3: TGTGCCAGCAGTGAACGTGCGGGCCTCCGGGGAAACACCATATATTTT.

The V call is TRBV25-1, the J call TRBJ2-2; D not certain. V dropped 3 bases and J dropped 6 bases, with 8 bases sitting between them. The CDR3 has 13 amino acids. Germline assignment: CDR1 MGHDK and CDR2 SYGVNS. The chain's CDR3 is CASSEHGSGELFF. CDR3 nucleotide sequence: TGTGCCAGCAGTGAGCATGGGTCCGGGGAGCTGTTTTTT.